This TCR beta chain is drawn from a study of T cell responses to AZD1222 COVID-19 vaccine. The table came from immunoSEQ multiplex PCR; TCRdb's copy has only in-frame clones and leaves some out. The sample contains some 150,000 clones, about 91% of which appear only once. General study results and limits: It should be noted that donors were predominantly white British and more often female, and clonal diversity was possibly underestimated. The study found Spike-specific TCR breadth and depth rose after two AZD1222 doses. Seropositive status at baseline applied to only six AZD1222 recipients.

Concerning this clone: Its antigen is as yet unknown.

The CDR3 extends over 10 amino acids. Germline assignment: CDR1 MNHEY and CDR2 SVGEGT. V was shortened by 2 bases and J by 7 bases, with 3 bases between the two germline ends. This chain uses TRBV6-2 or TRBV6-3 with TRBJ2-7; D gene unclear. The receptor comes from an adult in good health. Sample: peripheral blood, taken on day 0 of AZD1222 vaccination. The CDR3 nucleotides read TGTGCCAGCAGTTACCGGGAGCAGTACTTC. This gives the protein CASSYREQYF.